What follows is one TCR beta chain and its context. The source of the sample is a study of control samples from healthy donors and cancer patients. TCRdb's copy holds only in-frame clones and misses some; the assay was immunoSEQ multiplex PCR. The sample has tens of thousands of clones, 70% to 75% seen once; the top ten hold under 20%. The V gene's germline CDR1 is SGDLS and CDR2 YYNGEE. Trimming removed 4 bases from V and 8 bases from J; junction bases left unmatched: 5. This CDR3 comprises 15 residues. Sequencing was done on a sample of formalin-fixed, paraffin-embedded tissue. This clonotype was obtained from a male donor with melanoma. The V gene is TRBV9, the J gene TRBJ2-1, with 14 bases matching TRBD2. In DNA form, the CDR3 reads TGTGCCAGCAGCTTACGACTAGCGGGAGGGTATGAGCAGTTCTTC. This sequence encodes CASSLRLAGGYEQFF.